The sequence of this TCR beta chain was determined in a study of blood T cells in healthy people across ages. Germline lookup yields CDR1 SGHKS and CDR2 YYEKEE (reference sequence). The CDR3 has 16 residues. The ends were cut back, 6 bases at V and 10 bases at J, with 23 bases in the middle. Regarding the study as a whole: It was the long-lived donors that had more naive CD4+ cells and higher diversity than aged donors.

The authors ran a second PCR of roughly 6 to 12 cycles using a sample-barcoded 5' primer and a J-beta primer mix. Each CDR3 protein is one row after TCRdb ran MiXCR on the 5' RACE reads. The table records about 930,000 distinct CDR3 sequences, about 28% of them present only once. The authors extracted at least 5.5 micrograms of total RNA per sample. For this clonotype: As yet, its antigen is unknown.

This sample was shared with a second study, whose subject was T cells of mothers and their children. According to that study: Nine systemically healthy Caucasian donors: three mothers, six children.

The clonotype comes from a middle-aged woman in good health. The genes are TRBV5-5 and TRBJ1-6; D gene ambiguous. The sample comprised blood. The CDR3 spells CASNKEPAGSWSPLHF. CDR3 coding DNA: TGTGCCAGCAACAAGGAACCCGCTGGGAGTTGGTCACCCCTCCACTTT.